Listed below are T cell receptor beta chains from one sample, sequenced in a study of cytomegalovirus exposure and HLA in healthy donors. Clones were sequenced by immunoSEQ multiplex PCR, and TCRdb holds only the in-frame ones, with some missing. The sample has about 120,000 clones, under 90% seen once. Sequenced sample: PBMCs. The receptors originated from a woman aged 40 to 49 in good health and CMV-seropositive. CDR3s include the opening cysteine and the closing phenylalanine or tryptophan. The D gene is left open where the match is weak. Only some rows state a clone size, as once, few, many or a class for expanded clones.

v_gene: TRBV6-5
d_gene: .
abundance: .
j_gene: TRBJ1-6
CDR3aa: CASSYSAEYNSPLHF
CDR3nt: TGTGCCAGCAGTTATAGCGCGGAGTATAATTCACCCCTCCACTTT

v_gene: TRBV11-2
d_gene: TRBD2
abundance: .
j_gene: TRBJ2-1
CDR3aa: CASSLEGGSSYNEQFF
CDR3nt: TGTGCCAGCAGCTTAGAGGGCGGGAGCTCCTACAATGAGCAGTTCTTC

v_gene: TRBV13
d_gene: TRBD2
abundance: .
j_gene: TRBJ2-7
CDR3aa: CASRIAGGSYEQYF
CDR3nt: TGTGCCAGCAGGATAGCGGGAGGGTCCTACGAGCAGTACTTC

v_gene: TRBV2
d_gene: TRBD2
abundance: .
j_gene: TRBJ2-5
CDR3aa: CASRTGLAGALETQYF
CDR3nt: TGTGCCAGCAGAACAGGACTAGCGGGAGCACTGGAGACCCAGTACTTC

v_gene: TRBV29-1
d_gene: .
abundance: .
j_gene: TRBJ1-2
CDR3aa: CSTRGGPENYTF
CDR3nt: TGCAGCACCCGGGGTGGCCCTGAGAACTACACCTTC

v_gene: TRBV9
d_gene: .
abundance: .
j_gene: TRBJ2-1
CDR3aa: CASSVTPTSRANEQFF
CDR3nt: TGTGCCAGCAGCGTGACCCCGACTAGTCGGGCCAATGAGCAGTTCTTC

v_gene: TRBV9
d_gene: TRBD1
abundance: .
j_gene: TRBJ1-2
CDR3aa: CASSPGTGLNYGYTF
CDR3nt: TGTGCCAGCAGCCCCGGGACAGGCCTTAACTATGGCTACACCTTC

v_gene: TRBV19
d_gene: .
abundance: .
j_gene: TRBJ1-1
CDR3aa: CASSIGLSPGKTEAFF
CDR3nt: TGTGCCAGTAGTATCGGGCTTTCGCCAGGGAAGACTGAAGCTTTCTTT

v_gene: TRBV5-1
d_gene: TRBD2
abundance: .
j_gene: TRBJ2-1
CDR3aa: CASSRISGRAYNEQFF
CDR3nt: TGCGCCAGCAGCAGAATTAGCGGGAGGGCCTACAATGAGCAGTTCTTC

v_gene: TRBV7-9
d_gene: TRBD1
abundance: .
j_gene: TRBJ2-1
CDR3aa: CASSLTTGGGYEQFF
CDR3nt: TGTGCCAGCAGCCTCACGACAGGGGGCGGATATGAGCAGTTCTTC

v_gene: TRBV7-2
d_gene: TRBD1
abundance: .
j_gene: TRBJ1-3
CDR3aa: CASSFRQGSGNTIYF
CDR3nt: TGTGCCAGCAGCTTTCGACAGGGCTCTGGAAACACCATATATTTT

v_gene: TRBV9
d_gene: .
abundance: .
j_gene: TRBJ2-3
CDR3aa: CASSPRENTQYF
CDR3nt: TGTGCCAGCAGCCCGAGAGAAAATACGCAGTATTTT

v_gene: TRBV6-6
d_gene: TRBD1
abundance: .
j_gene: TRBJ2-3
CDR3aa: CASSRHDRDNTDTQYF
CDR3nt: TGTGCCAGCAGTCGCCACGACAGGGATAACACAGATACGCAGTATTTT

v_gene: TRBV30
d_gene: TRBD2
abundance: .
j_gene: TRBJ2-1
CDR3aa: CAWSRGLAGEQFF
CDR3nt: TGTGCCTGGAGCCGGGGACTAGCGGGTGAGCAGTTCTTC

v_gene: TRBV5-4
d_gene: TRBD2
abundance: once
j_gene: TRBJ2-1
CDR3aa: CASSSGGTSYNEQFF
CDR3nt: TGTGCCAGCAGCTCTGGTGGGACTAGTTACAATGAGCAGTTCTTC

v_gene: TRBV7-8
d_gene: .
abundance: .
j_gene: TRBJ2-5
CDR3aa: CASSFGQKETQYF
CDR3nt: TGTGCCAGCAGCTTCGGACAGAAAGAGACCCAGTACTTC

v_gene: TRBV5-4
d_gene: .
abundance: .
j_gene: TRBJ2-3
CDR3aa: CASSLGGADSSTDTQYF
CDR3nt: TGTGCCAGCAGCTTGGGGGGAGCCGATTCCAGCACAGATACGCAGTATTTT